The clone carrying this T cell receptor beta chain was counted a few times. What it binds is unknown. This specimen belongs to a study of cytomegalovirus exposure and HLA in healthy donors. Study-level findings and limits: An analysis done earlier found most TCR beta V segments productive about 87% or about 30% of the time. It was only CMV serostatus that was available as immune exposure information.

The germline V gene has CDR1 SGHVS and CDR2 FNYEAQ. The CDR3 contains 13 residues. J lost 2 bases, V lost 5 bases, and 2 bases had no gene match. PCR used 60 Vbeta primers and 13 Jbeta primers. Libraries were prepared by immunoSEQ multiplex PCR; TCRdb keeps only in-frame clonotypes and omits some of them. The sample gives about 120,000 clones, approximately 8% of which show up once; 5% to 6.5% is in the top ten. Sampled while nominally healthy, donors likely had unrecorded immune exposures. The clonotype originates from a woman aged 40 to 50 in good health and CMV-seropositive. Material: PBMCs. The V and J genes are TRBV7-6 and TRBJ1-1; 7 bases map to TRBD1. In DNA form, the CDR3 reads TGTGCCAGCAGCCGACAGGGCAACACTGAAGCTTTCTTT. The encoded protein is CASSRQGNTEAFF.